This T cell receptor (beta chain) originates from a study of cytomegalovirus exposure and HLA in healthy donors. Overall study findings and caveats: Later genetic work tied a missense DCLRE1C variant to beta-chain V and J trimming. As immune exposure information, only CMV serostatus was available. According to a later analysis, most TCR beta chains associated with CMV appeared HLA-restricted.

The CDR3 has 17 residues. J was trimmed by 0 bases and V by 5 bases; bases with no gene match: 12. Germline V lookup: CDR1 SGHDT, CDR2 YYEEEE. In regard to this clone: Its target is not known.

The PCR made use of 60 Vbeta and 13 Jbeta primers. Produced via immunoSEQ multiplex PCR; TCRdb's table is partial and in-frame only. The sample shows 70,000 to 90,000 clones, 65% to 85% of them seen only once. These donors, healthy bone marrow donors, were studied. The sequencing input was PBMCs. The clonotype was recovered from a man aged 60 to 69 in good health and CMV-seropositive. The rearrangement joins TRBV5-6 to TRBJ1-1; 8 bases map to TRBD1. CDR3 in DNA: TGTGCCAGCAGTATTACAAGCAGGGGGCACTTGAACACTGAAGCTTTCTTT. The encoded protein is CASSITSRGHLNTEAFF. Based on the CDR3 plus reference TRBV5-6 and TRBJ1-1, the full variable domain is DAGVTQSPTHLIKTRGQQVTLRCSPKSGHDTVSWYQQALGQGPQFIFQYYEEEERQRGNFPDRFSGHQFPNYSSELNVNALLLGDSALYLCASSITSRGHLNTEAFFGQGTRLTVV.